Shown below are 5 T cell receptor beta chains from a single sample sequenced in a study of read filtering for tumor transcriptome and immune sequencing. This library used approximately 370 ng RNA and molecular barcoded adaptors spanning alpha/delta and beta/gamma chains. TCRdb passed the reads through MiXCR, listing each CDR3 protein once. Here the sample spans about 57,000 distinct CDR3 sequences, around a fifth being singletons. The sample taken for sequencing was a population of CD138-negative cells sorted from bone marrow. The receptors were sampled from a donor at least 40 years old with multiple myeloma.

In this sample, this clonotype turned up many times. V is TRBV6-4 and J is TRBJ2-3; the match to TRBD2 covers 7 bases. Looked up from germline, CDR1 is MRHNA and CDR2 is SNTAGT. The junction had 4 bases not matched to a gene; V was cut back by 3 bases and J by 1 base. There are 15 residues in the CDR3. The CDR3 loop is CASSDLAGGTDTQYF. CDR3 sequence (DNA): TGTGCCAGCAGTGATTTGGCGGGGGGCACAGATACGCAGTATTTT.

For this clonotype: Only one base separates this from a far larger clonotype, so it likely reflects a read error. The chain couples TRBV7-9 to TRBJ2-1, with D perhaps matching TRBD1 (5 bases). The CDR3 covers 16 residues. Germline CDR1 and CDR2: SEHNR and FQNEAQ (reference sequence). The CDR3 bases are TGTGCCAGCAGCTTAGAGGGGTATAGCTCCTGCAATGAGCAGTTCTTC. Its translation is CASSLEGYSSCNEQFF.

As regards this clonotype: This may be a read error: a much more frequent sequence differs by one nucleotide. The chain carries TRBV19 and TRBJ2-3, with no clear D. Germline V gives CDR1 LNHDA, CDR2 SQIVND (reference sequence). This CDR3 has 13 amino acids. The CDR3 region has the DNA TGTGCCAGTAGTATCGGTGGCGCAGATACGCGGTATTTT. It specifies CASSIGGADTRYF.

The V and J genes are TRBV20-1 and TRBJ2-5, with no clear D. The V and J ends lost 0 bases and 10 bases respectively, with 18 bases between them. Germline V gene sequence: CDR1 DFQATT, CDR2 SNEGSKA (reference sequence). The CDR3 has 14 amino acids. CDR3 bases: TGCAGTGCTAGAGAAGGCTTGCTAGATGGGATCCAGTACTTC. The encoded protein is CSAREGLLDGIQYF.

This clonotype occurred many times. The J gene is TRBJ1-5, the V gene TRBV5-5; TRBD1 might be the D (5 bases). With 2 bases removed from V and 1 base from J, the gap between germline ends came to 13 bases. Germline assignment: CDR1 SGHKS and CDR2 YYEKEE (reference sequence). CDR3 length: 16 residues. Here the CDR3 DNA reads TGTGCCAGCAGCTTTAATCCCCGGGACAGCAATCAGCCCCAGCATTTT. Translation gives CASSFNPRDSNQPQHF.